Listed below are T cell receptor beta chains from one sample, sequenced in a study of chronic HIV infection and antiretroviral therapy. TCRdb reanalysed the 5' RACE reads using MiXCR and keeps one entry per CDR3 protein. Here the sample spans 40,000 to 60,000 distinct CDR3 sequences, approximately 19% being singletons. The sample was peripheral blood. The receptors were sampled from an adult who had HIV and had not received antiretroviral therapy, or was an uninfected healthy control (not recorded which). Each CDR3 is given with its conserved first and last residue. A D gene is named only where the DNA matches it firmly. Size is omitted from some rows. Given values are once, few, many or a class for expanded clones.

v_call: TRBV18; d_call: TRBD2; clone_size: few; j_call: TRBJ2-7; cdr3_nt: TGTGCCAGCTCACGCGGACTAGCGGGGTTGAGTAACGACGAGCAGTACTTC; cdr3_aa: CASSRGLAGLSNDEQYF
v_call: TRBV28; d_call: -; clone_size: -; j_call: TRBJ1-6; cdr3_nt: TGTGCCAGCAGTAGCCCAGAGAGCTCCTATAATTCACCCCTCCACTTT; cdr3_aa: CASSSPESSYNSPLHF
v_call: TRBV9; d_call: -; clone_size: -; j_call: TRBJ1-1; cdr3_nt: TGTGCCAGCAGCGTGGGAGAGGGGAGGGGGAACACTGAAGCTTTCTTT; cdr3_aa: CASSVGEGRGNTEAFF
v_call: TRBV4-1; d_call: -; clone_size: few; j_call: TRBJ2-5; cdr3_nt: TGCGCCAGCAGCCGGCGGAGCCAGTACTTC; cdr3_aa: CASSRRSQYF
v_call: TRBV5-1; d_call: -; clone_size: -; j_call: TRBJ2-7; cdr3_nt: TGCGCCAGCAGCTTCGCCCGAGGGGATGACGAGCAGTACTTC; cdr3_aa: CASSFARGDDEQYF
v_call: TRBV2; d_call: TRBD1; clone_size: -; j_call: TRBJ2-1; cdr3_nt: TGTGCCAGCAGGGGACAGAGATACAATGAGCAGTTCTTC; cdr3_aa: CASRGQRYNEQFF
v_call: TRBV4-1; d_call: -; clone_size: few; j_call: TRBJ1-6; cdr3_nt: TGCGCCAGCAGCCTTGGCCAGGGTAATTCACCCCTCCACTTT; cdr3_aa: CASSLGQGNSPLHF
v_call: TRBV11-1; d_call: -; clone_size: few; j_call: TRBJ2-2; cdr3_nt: TGTGCCAGCAGCTTACACAGGGCAAAAACCGGGGAGCTGTTTTTT; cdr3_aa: CASSLHRAKTGELFF
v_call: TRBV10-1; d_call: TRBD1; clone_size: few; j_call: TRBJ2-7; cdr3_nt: TGCGCCACCTCCAACCGGGACAGTCGCTACGAGCAGTACTTC; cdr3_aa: CATSNRDSRYEQYF
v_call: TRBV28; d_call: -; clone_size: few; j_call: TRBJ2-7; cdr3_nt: TGTGCCAGCAGTTTTGGGGAAACCTACGAGCAGTACTTC; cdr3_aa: CASSFGETYEQYF
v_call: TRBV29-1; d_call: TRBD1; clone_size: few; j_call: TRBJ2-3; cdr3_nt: TGCAGCGTTGATCGGGGACAGACAACGCAGTATTTT; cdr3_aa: CSVDRGQTTQYF
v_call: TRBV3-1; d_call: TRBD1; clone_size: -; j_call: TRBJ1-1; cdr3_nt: TGTGCCAGCAGCCTTTTGACAGGGGCTTCTGAAGCTTTCTTT; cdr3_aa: CASSLLTGASEAFF
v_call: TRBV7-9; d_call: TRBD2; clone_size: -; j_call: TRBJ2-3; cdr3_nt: TGTGCCAGCAGCTTAGGGGTAGCGGGGCCCACAGATACGCAGTATTTT; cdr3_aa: CASSLGVAGPTDTQYF
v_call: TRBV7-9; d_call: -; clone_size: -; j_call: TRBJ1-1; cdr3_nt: TGTGCCAGCAGCTTAGGCCCTAATGAAGCTCTCTTT; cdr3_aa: CASSLGPNEALF
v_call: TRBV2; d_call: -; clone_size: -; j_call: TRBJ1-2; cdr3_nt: TGTGCCAGCAGTGGCACAGGGAGAGGCTACACCTTC; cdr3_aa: CASSGTGRGYTF
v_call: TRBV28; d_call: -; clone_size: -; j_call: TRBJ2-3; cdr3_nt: TGTGCCAGCAGTTTTCTGAAACGGCCCACAGATACGCAGTATTTT; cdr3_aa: CASSFLKRPTDTQYF
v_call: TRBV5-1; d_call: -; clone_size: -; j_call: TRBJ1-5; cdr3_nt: TGCGCCAGCAGCTTGGAACCAGCTCAGCCCCAGCATTTT; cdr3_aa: CASSLEPAQPQHF
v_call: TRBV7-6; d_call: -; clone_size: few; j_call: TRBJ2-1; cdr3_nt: TGTGCCAGCAGCTCCGCATCTGATGAGCAGTTCTTC; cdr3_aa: CASSSASDEQFF
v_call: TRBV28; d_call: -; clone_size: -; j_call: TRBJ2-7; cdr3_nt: TGTGCCAGCAGTTTCACCTTGCAGCGGACCTCCTACGAGCAGTACTTC; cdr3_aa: CASSFTLQRTSYEQYF
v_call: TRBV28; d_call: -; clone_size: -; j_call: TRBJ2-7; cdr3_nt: TGTGCCAGCAGTTTCCCCAGGGAATACTACGAGCAGTACTTC; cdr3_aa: CASSFPREYYEQYF
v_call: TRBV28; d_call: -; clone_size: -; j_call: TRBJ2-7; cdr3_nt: TGTGCCAGCAGTAGGGACGGCTTGGGGTACGAGCAGTACTTC; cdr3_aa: CASSRDGLGYEQYF
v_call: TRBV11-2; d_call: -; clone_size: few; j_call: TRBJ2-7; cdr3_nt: TGTGCCAGCAGCTGGGACCAAAGAGGGGAGCAGTACTTC; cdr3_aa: CASSWDQRGEQYF
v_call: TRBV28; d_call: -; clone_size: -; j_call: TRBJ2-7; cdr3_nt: TGTGCCAGCAGTTCTCACTGGGGGTTTACCGACTACGAGCAGTACTTC; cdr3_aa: CASSSHWGFTDYEQYF
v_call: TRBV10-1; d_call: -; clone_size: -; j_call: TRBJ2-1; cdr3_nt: TGCGCCAGCAGTGAGAACTACCGGAATGAGCAGTTCTTC; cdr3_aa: CASSENYRNEQFF
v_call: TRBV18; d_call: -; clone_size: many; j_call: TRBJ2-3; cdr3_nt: TGTGCCAGCTACCGATATACAGATACGCAGTATTTT; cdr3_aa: CASYRYTDTQYF
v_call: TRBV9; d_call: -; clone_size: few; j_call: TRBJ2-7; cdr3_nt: TGTGCCAGCAGCGTAGTCCCCGAGGACGAGCAGTACTTC; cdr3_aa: CASSVVPEDEQYF
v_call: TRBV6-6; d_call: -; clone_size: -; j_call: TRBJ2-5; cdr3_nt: TGTGCCAGCAGTCGTCGTGCCCCGGAGACCCAGTACTTC; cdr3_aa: CASSRRAPETQYF
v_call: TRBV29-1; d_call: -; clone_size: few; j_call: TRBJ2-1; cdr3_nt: TGCAGCGTTGAAGATGTCGATGAGCAGTTCTTC; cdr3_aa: CSVEDVDEQFF
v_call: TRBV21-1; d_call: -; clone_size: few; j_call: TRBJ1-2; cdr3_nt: TGTGCCAGCAGGCACCCTTGGACAGGCAACTATGGCTACACCTTC; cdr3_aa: CASRHPWTGNYGYTF
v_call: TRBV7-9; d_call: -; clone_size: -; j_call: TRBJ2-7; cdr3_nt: TGTGCCAGCAGTTCGCGGGCTAGCGCCGCCTTCCTCCCTTCGTTC; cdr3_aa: CASSSRASAAFLPSF
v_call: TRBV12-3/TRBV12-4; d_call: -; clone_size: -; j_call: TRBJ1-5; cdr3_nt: TGTGCCAGCAGTTTTCTGACAGGCGCTCAGCCCCAGCATTTT; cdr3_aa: CASSFLTGAQPQHF
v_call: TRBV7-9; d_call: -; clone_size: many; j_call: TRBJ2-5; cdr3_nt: TGTGCCAGCAGCCGAACGGGGCCAGAAGAGACCCAGTACTTC; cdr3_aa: CASSRTGPEETQYF
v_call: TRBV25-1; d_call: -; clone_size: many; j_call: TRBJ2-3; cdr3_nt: TGTGCCAGCAGTGAATACACGGGAGCCTATAGCACAGATACGCAGTATTTT; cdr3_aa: CASSEYTGAYSTDTQYF
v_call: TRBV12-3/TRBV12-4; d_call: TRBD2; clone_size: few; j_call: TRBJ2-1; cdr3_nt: TGTGCCAGCATTACGCTGGACGGGGGGAGTAATGAGCAGTTCTTC; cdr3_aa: CASITLDGGSNEQFF
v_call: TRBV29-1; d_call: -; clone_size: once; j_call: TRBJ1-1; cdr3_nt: TGCAGCGCTTGGACGACAGTGGATCCAACGGCTTTCTTT; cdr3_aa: CSAWTTVDPTAFF
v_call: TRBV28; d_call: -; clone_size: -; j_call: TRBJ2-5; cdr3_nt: TGTGCCAGCAGTTTATGGTCGGCGTCGGGGGTGCAACAAGAGACCCAGTACTTC; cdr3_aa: CASSLWSASGVQQETQYF
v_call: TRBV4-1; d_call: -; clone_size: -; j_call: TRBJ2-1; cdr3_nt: TGCGCCAGCAGCGGCGGCTCCTACAATGAGCAGTTCTTC; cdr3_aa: CASSGGSYNEQFF
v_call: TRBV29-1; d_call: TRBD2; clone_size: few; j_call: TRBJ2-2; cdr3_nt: TGCAGCGCTACTAGCGCCAAAAAGCCCGCCACCGGGGAGCTGTTTTTT; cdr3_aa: CSATSAKKPATGELFF
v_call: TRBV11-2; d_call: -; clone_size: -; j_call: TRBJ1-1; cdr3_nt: TGTGCCAGCAGCCAGGAAATGCAGGGGTGGACTGAAGCTTTCTTT; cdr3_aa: CASSQEMQGWTEAFF
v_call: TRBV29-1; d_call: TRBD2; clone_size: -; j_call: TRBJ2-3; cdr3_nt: TGCAGCGTTGTGGGACTAGCGGGAGATACGCAGTATTTT; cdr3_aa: CSVVGLAGDTQYF
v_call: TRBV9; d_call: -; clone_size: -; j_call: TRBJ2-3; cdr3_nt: TGTGCCAGCAGCGTAGAGCGAGATACGCAGTATTTT; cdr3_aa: CASSVERDTQYF